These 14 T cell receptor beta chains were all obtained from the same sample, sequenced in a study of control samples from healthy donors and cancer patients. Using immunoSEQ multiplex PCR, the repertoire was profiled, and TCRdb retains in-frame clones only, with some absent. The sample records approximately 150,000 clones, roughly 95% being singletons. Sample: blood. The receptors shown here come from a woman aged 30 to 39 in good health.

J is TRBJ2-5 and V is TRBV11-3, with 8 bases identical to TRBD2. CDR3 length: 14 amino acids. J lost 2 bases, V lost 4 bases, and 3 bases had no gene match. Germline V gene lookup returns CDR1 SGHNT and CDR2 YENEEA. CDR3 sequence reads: CASSSGTSQETQYF. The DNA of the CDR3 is TGTGCCAGCAGCTCCGGGACTAGTCAAGAGACCCAGTACTTC.

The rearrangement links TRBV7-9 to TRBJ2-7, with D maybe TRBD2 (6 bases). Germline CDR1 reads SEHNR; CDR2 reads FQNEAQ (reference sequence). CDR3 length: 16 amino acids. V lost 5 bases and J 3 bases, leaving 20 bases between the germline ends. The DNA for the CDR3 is TGTGCCAGCAGCACCACCGGGACTCGGTTCATCTACGAGCAGTACTTC. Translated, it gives CASSTTGTRFIYEQYF.

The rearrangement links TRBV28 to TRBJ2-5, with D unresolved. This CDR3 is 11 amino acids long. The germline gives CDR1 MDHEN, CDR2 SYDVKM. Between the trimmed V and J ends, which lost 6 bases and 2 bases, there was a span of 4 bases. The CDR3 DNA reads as TGTGCCAGCAGGCTACAAGAGACCCAGTACTTC. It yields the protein CASRLQETQYF. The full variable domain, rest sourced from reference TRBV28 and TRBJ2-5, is DVKVTQSSRYLVKRTGEKVFLECVQDMDHENMFWYRQDPGLGLRLIYFSYDVKMKEKGDIPEGYSVSREKKERFSLILESASTNQTSMYLCASRLQETQYFGPGTRLLVL.

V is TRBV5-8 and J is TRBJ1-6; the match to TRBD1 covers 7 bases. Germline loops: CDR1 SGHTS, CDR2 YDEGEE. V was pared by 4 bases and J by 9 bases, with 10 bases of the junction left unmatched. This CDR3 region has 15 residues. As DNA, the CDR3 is TGTGCCAGCAGCGAACAGGGGACCTTGGGTTCACCCCTCCACTTT. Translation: CASSEQGTLGSPLHF.

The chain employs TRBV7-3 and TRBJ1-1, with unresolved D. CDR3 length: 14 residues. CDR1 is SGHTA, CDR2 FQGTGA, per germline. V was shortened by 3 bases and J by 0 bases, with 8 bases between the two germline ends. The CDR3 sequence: CASSFRRVNTEAFF. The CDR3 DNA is TGTGCCAGCAGCTTCCGGCGGGTGAACACTGAAGCTTTCTTT.

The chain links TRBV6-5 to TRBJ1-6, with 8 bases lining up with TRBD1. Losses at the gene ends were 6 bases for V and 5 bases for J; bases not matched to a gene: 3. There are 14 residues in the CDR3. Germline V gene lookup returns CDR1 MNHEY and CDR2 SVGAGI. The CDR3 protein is CASSLGQDNSPLHF. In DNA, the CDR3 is TGTGCCAGCAGCCTGGGACAGGATAATTCACCCCTCCACTTT.

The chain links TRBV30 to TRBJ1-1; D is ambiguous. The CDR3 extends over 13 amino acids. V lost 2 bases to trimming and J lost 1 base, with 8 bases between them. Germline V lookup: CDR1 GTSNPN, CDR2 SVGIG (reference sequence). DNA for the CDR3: TGTGCCTGGAGTATAGACAAGAACACTGAAGCTTTCTTT. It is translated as CAWSIDKNTEAFF.

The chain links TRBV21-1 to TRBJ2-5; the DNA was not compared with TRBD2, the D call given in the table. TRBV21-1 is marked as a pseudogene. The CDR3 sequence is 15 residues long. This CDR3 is CASSKVPRSGETQYF. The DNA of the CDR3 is TGTGCCAGCAGCAAAGTTCCACGGTCGGGGGAGACCCAGTACTTC.

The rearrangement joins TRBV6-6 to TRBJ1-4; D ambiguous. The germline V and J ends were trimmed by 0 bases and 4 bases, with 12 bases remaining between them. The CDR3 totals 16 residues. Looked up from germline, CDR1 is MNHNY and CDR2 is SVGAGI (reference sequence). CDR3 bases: TGTGCCAGCAGTTACTCTGCCCTGGTCTTTAATGAAAAACTGTTTTTT. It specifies CASSYSALVFNEKLFF.

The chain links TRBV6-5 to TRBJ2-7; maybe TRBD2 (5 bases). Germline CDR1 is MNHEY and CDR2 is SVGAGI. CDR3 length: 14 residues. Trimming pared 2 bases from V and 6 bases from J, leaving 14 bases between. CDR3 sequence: CASSYPRSGSEQYF. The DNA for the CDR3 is TGTGCCAGCAGTTACCCCCGTTCGGGGTCCGAGCAGTACTTC.

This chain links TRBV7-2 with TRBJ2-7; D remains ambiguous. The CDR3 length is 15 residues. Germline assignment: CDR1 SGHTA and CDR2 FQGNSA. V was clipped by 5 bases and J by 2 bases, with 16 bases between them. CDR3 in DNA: TGTGCCAGCAGCCCCAGGTTGGGGTCTCCCTACGAGCAGTACTTC. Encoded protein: CASSPRLGSPYEQYF.

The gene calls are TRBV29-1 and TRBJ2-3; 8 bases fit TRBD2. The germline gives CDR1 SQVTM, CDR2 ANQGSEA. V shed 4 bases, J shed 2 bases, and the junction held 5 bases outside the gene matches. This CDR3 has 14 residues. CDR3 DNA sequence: TGCAGCGTTGTCGGCGGGAGGTCCACAGATACGCAGTATTTT. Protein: CSVVGGRSTDTQYF.

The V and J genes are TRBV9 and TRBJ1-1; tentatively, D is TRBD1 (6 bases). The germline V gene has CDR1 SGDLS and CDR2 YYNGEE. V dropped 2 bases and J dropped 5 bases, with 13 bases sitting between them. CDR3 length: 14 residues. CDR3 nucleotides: TGTGCCAGCAGCGTTATACAGGGTGGGACTGAAGCTTTCTTT. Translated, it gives CASSVIQGGTEAFF.

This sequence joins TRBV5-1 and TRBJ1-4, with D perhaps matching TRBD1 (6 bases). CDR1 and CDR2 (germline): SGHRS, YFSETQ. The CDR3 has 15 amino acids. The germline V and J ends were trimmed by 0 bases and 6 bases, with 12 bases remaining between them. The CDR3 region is CASSLGGRGDEKLFF. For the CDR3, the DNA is TGCGCCAGCAGCTTGGGGGGGCGCGGGGATGAAAAACTGTTTTTT.